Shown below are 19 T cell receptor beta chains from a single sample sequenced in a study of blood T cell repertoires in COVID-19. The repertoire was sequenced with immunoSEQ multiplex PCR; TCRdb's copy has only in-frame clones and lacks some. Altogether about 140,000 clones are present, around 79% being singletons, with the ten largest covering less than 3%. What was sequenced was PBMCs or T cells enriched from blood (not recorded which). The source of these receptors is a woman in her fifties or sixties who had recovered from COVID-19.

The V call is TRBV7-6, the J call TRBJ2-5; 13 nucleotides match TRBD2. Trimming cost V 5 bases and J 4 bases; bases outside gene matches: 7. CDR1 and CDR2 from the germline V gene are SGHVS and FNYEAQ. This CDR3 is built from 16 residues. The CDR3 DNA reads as TGTGCCAGCAGCACACGGACTAGCGGGGGAGGAGAGACCCAGTACTTC. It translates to CASSTRTSGGGETQYF. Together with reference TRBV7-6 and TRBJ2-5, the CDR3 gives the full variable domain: GAGVSQSPRYKVTKRGQDVALRCDPISGHVSLYWYRQALGQGPEFLTYFNYEAQQDKSGLPNDRFSAERPEGSISTLTIQRTEQRDSAMYRCASSTRTSGGGETQYFGPGTRLLVL.

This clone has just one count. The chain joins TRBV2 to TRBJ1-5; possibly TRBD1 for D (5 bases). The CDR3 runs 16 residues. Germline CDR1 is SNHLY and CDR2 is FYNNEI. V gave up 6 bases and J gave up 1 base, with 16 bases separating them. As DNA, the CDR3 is TGTGCCAGCAGACAACCGGGGGGAAGGAGCAATCAGCCCCAGCATTTT. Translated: CASRQPGGRSNQPQHF.

In DNA, the CDR3 is TGTGCCAGCAGTTACTCCGGAGGACTGGACCTGTACTTC. It translates to CASSYSGGLDLYF. This rearrangement joins TRBV6-5 to TRBJ2-7; a possible D gene is TRBD2 (5 bases). Germline assignment: CDR1 MNHEY and CDR2 SVGAGI. The CDR3 has 13 residues. Trimming took 0 bases from V and 12 from J, leaving 15 bases between them.

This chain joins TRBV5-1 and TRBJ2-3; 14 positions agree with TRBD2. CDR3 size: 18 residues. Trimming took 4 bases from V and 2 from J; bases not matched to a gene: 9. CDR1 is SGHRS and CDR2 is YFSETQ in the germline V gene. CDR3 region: CASSAGLAGEPPTDTQYF. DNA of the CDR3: TGCGCCAGCAGCGCGGGACTAGCGGGAGAGCCCCCCACAGATACGCAGTATTTT.

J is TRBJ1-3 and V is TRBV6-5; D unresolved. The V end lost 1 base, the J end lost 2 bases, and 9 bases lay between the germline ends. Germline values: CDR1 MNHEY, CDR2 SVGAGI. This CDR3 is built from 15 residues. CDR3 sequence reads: CASSYWGGPGNTIYF. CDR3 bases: TGTGCCAGCAGTTACTGGGGAGGGCCTGGAAACACCATATATTTT.

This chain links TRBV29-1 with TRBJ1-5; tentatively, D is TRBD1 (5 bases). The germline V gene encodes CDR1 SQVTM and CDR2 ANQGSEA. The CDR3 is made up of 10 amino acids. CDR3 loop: CPGGKQPQHF. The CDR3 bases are TGCCCGGGGGGGAAGCAGCCCCAGCATTTT.

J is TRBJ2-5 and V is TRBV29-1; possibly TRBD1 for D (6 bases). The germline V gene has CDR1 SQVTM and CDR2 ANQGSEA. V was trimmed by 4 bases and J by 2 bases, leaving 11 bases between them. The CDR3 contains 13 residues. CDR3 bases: TGCAGCGTTGGGCAGGGGAGTCAAGAGACCCAGTACTTC. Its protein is CSVGQGSQETQYF. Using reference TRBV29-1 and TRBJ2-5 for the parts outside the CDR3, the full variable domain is SAVISQKPSRDICQRGTSLTIQCQVDSQVTMMFWYRQQPGQSLTLIATANQGSEATYESGFVIDKFPISRPNLTFSTLTVSNMSPEDSSIYLCSVGQGSQETQYFGPGTRLLVL.

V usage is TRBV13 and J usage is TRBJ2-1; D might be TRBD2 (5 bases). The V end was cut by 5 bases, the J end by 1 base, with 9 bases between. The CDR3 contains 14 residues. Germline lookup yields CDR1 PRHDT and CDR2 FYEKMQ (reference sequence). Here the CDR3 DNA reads TGTGCCAGCAGCCTATGGAGGTCCTACAATGAGCAGTTCTTC. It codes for CASSLWRSYNEQFF.

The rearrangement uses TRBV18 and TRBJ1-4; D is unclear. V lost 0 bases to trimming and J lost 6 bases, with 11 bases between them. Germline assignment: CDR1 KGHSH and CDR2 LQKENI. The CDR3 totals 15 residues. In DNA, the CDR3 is TGTGCCAGCTCACCACCTTCACTACCGGATGAAAAACTGTTTTTT. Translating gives CASSPPSLPDEKLFF.

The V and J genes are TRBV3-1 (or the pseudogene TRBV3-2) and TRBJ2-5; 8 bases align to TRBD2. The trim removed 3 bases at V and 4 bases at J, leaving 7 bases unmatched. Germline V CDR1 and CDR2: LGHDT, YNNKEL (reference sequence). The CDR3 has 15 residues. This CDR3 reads CASSHRVGRVETQYF. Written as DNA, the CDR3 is TGTGCCAGCAGCCACCGTGTCGGGAGGGTAGAGACCCAGTACTTC.

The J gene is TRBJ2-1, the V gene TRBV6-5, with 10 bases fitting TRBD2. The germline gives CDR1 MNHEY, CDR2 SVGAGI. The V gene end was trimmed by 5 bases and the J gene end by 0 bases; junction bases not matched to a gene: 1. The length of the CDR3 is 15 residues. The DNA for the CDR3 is TGTGCCAGCAGTCCTAGCGGGAGCTCCTACAATGAGCAGTTCTTC. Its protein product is CASSPSGSSYNEQFF.

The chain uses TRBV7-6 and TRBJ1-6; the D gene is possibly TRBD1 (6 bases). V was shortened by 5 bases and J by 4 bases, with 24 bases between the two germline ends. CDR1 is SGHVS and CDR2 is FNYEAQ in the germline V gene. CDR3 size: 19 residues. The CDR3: CASSPRAPRDTIYNSPLHF. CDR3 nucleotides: TGTGCCAGCAGCCCTCGGGCCCCCCGGGACACAATTTATAATTCACCCCTCCACTTT.

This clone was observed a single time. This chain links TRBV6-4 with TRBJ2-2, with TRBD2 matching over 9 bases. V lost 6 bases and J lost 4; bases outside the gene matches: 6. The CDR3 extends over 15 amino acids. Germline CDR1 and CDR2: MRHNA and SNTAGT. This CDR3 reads CASSPSGASTGELFF. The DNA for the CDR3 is TGTGCCAGCAGCCCTAGCGGGGCGAGCACCGGGGAGCTGTTTTTT.

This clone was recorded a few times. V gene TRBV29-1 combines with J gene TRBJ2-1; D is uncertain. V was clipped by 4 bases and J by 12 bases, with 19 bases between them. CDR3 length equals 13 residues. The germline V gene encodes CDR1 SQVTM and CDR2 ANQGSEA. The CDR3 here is CSVVLDSALGQFF. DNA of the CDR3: TGCAGCGTTGTTCTAGATTCTGCCCTTGGGCAGTTCTTC.

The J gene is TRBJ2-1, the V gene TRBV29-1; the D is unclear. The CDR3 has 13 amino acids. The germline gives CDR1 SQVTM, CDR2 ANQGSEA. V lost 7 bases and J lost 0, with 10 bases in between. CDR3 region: CSAVLSSYNEQFF. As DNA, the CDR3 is TGCAGCGCCGTACTTAGCTCCTACAATGAGCAGTTCTTC.

The CDR3 here is CASSQRGGPGYGYTF. CDR3 nucleotides: TGCGCCAGCAGCCAGAGGGGGGGGCCAGGATATGGCTACACCTTC. V usage is TRBV4-1 and J usage is TRBJ1-2, with a possible D match to TRBD1 (6 bases). The CDR3 length is 15 residues. V was trimmed by 3 bases and J by 5 bases, leaving 16 bases between them. Germline CDR1 MGHRA, CDR2 YSYEKL.

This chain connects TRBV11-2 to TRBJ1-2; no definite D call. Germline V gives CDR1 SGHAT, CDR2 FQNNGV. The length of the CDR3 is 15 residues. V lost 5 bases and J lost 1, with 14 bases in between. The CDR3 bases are TGTGCCAGCAGCCAGGACCCGGCGGGTAACTATGGCTACACCTTC. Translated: CASSQDPAGNYGYTF.

DNA of the CDR3: TGTGCCACCAGCAGAGATCGGATAGCTGTTGGCTACACCTTC. Translating gives CATSRDRIAVGYTF. The V call is TRBV15, the J call TRBJ1-2; D call uncertain. Germline CDR1 LNHNV, CDR2 YYDKDF (reference sequence). This CDR3 has 14 residues. The V end lost 0 bases, the J end lost 7 bases, and 12 bases lay between the germline ends.

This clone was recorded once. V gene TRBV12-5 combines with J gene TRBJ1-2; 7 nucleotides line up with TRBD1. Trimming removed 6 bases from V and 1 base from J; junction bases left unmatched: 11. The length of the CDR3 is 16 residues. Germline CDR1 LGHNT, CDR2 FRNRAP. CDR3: CASGPHERGLNYGYTF. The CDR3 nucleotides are TGTGCTAGTGGCCCCCATGAGAGGGGGCTTAACTATGGCTACACCTTC.